This note documents a single TCR beta chain sequence. Its antigen is still unknown. The CDR3 is 18 residues long. This specimen belongs to a study of a mutant IDH1 vaccine in newly diagnosed glioma. Study-wide context: Administration of eight vaccinations to patients took place in weeks 1, 3, 5, 7, 11, 15, 19, 23. Patients arrived already treated with radiotherapy, temozolomide, or both, most having had both.

Notes on the study in general: Vaccination elicited immune responses in roughly 93% of patients. Apparently, pseudoprogression bore no relation to changes among the top peripheral T cell clonotypes.

Time point of the sample: week 23, last vaccination. Vaccination comprised doses that each held 300 ug of mutant IDH1 20-mer peptide, plus topical imiquimod. TCRdb's copy holds only in-frame clones and misses some; the assay was immunoSEQ multiplex PCR. This sample has 40,000 or so clones; approximately 84% occur once, and the top ten carry around 2.5%. This receptor was taken from a woman under 30 with glioma. Some clones in this sample may be carry-over from other donors' samples. The chain joins TRBV1 to TRBJ2-3. TRBV1 is flagged as a pseudogene. This specimen consisted of PBMCs, obtained from a glioma patient whose treatment included an IDH1 peptide vaccine. CDR3 protein: CTSSQAPSRAASTDTQYF. Written as DNA, the CDR3 is TGCACCAGCAGCCAAGCTCCGAGCCGGGCGGCTAGCACAGATACGCAGTATTTT.